These 20 T cell receptor beta chains originate from one sample sequenced in a study of blood T cell repertoires in COVID-19. Profiled with immunoSEQ multiplex PCR; TCRdb holds only in-frame clones, not every one. In the table there are tens of thousands of clones, roughly 87% of which are singletons. Sequenced: peripheral blood. The receptors here all came from a man aged 35 to 55 with COVID-19, enrolled during active disease.

The gene calls are TRBV7-3 and TRBJ2-1; TRBD1 matches at 9 bases. J lost 5 bases, V lost 5 bases, and 16 bases had no gene match. Germline-derived CDR1 and CDR2 are SGHTA and FQGTGA. The CDR3 spans 18 residues. Here the CDR3 DNA reads TGTGCCAGCAGCCCCTCCGACAGGGGGGCTAGGGGGGACAATGAGCAGTTCTTC. Its protein product is CASSPSDRGARGDNEQFF.

This rearrangement joins TRBV5-4 to TRBJ2-5, with D maybe TRBD2 (6 bases). The V gene's germline CDR1 is SGHNT and CDR2 YYREEE (reference sequence). The CDR3 has 15 amino acids. V was trimmed by 2 bases and J by 4 bases, leaving 15 bases between them. This CDR3 reads CASSFQGGDRETQYF. As DNA, the CDR3 is TGTGCCAGCAGCTTCCAGGGAGGAGATCGAGAGACCCAGTACTTC.

The CDR3 spells CATGTQGETQYF. DNA for the CDR3: TGTGCCACCGGAACTCAGGGGGAGACCCAGTACTTC. The rearrangement joins TRBV19 to TRBJ2-5, with D perhaps matching TRBD1 (6 bases). Per the germline V gene, CDR1 is LNHDA and CDR2 is SQIVND (reference sequence). CDR3 length: 12 amino acids. With 10 bases removed from V and 5 bases from J, the gap between germline ends came to 14 bases.

The V call is TRBV5-6, the J call TRBJ2-1; TRBD2 matches 9 bases. CDR3 size: 15 residues. Per the germline V gene, CDR1 is SGHDT and CDR2 is YYEEEE. The V and J ends lost 5 bases and 6 bases, in that order; junction bases with no gene match: 9. The CDR3 DNA is TGTGCCAGCAGTAACTTAGCGGGAGTGGGCAATGAGCAGTTCTTC. Protein: CASSNLAGVGNEQFF.

The chain uses TRBV11-3 and TRBJ2-3, with TRBD2 matching over 12 bases. With 5 bases clipped from V and 1 base from J, the junction kept 10 bases outside the gene matches. Looked up from germline, CDR1 is SGHNT and CDR2 is YENEEA. The CDR3 has 18 amino acids. The CDR3 loop is CASSLGLAGNVGTDTQYF. CDR3 coding DNA: TGTGCCAGCAGCCTCGGACTAGCGGGAAACGTTGGCACAGATACGCAGTATTTT.

This chain joins TRBV27 and TRBJ2-7, with TRBD2 identical over 8 bases. The CDR3 runs 14 residues. Trimming removed 8 bases from V and 5 bases from J; junction bases left unmatched: 11. CDR1 and CDR2 (germline): MNHEY, SMNVEV (reference sequence). The CDR3 coding sequence is TGTGCCAGCGGCCGGCGGGGGGCGGGAAACGAGCAGTACTTC. Encoded protein: CASGRRGAGNEQYF.

The chain employs TRBV5-5 and TRBJ2-1; the match to TRBD1 covers 8 bases. The germline V gene has CDR1 SGHKS and CDR2 YYEKEE (reference sequence). This CDR3 spans 16 amino acids. V lost 0 bases to trimming and J lost 9 bases; unmatched junction nucleotides: 11. The CDR3 spells CASSLERGRGLGEQFF. CDR3 DNA sequence: TGTGCCAGCAGCTTGGAAAGGGGCAGGGGGCTTGGTGAGCAGTTCTTC.

The V call is TRBV6-6, the J call TRBJ2-3, with a possible D match to TRBD1 (7 bases). V was pared by 6 bases and J by 6 bases, with 16 bases between. The CDR3 has 14 amino acids. Germline values: CDR1 MNHNY, CDR2 SVGAGI (reference sequence). The CDR3 reads CASREGQFQDTQYF. The CDR3 DNA reads as TGTGCCAGCAGGGAGGGACAGTTTCAGGATACGCAGTATTTT.

V is TRBV6-5 and J is TRBJ2-1, with 8 bases identical to TRBD2. Germline lookup yields CDR1 MNHEY and CDR2 SVGAGI. The CDR3 is made up of 14 amino acids. V lost 7 bases, J lost 6 bases, and 8 bases stayed unmatched. Here the CDR3 DNA reads TGTGCCAGCAATCGGGGGGGGCTGGGCAATGAGCAGTTCTTC. Its protein is CASNRGGLGNEQFF.

This rearrangement joins TRBV5-4 to TRBJ1-3; a possible D gene is TRBD1 (6 bases). This CDR3 region has 15 residues. The V end lost 0 bases, the J end lost 1 base, and 8 bases lay between the germline ends. Germline CDR1 SGHNT, CDR2 YYREEE (reference sequence). As DNA, the CDR3 is TGTGCCAGCAGCTTGGACAGGGCGTCTGGAAACACCATATATTTT. It encodes CASSLDRASGNTIYF.

The chain has TRBV12-3 or TRBV12-4 and TRBJ2-7; D unresolved. This CDR3 spans 13 amino acids. Trimming shortened V by 4 bases and J by 1 base, and 8 bases separated the two germline ends. CDR3 region: CASSWSGSYEQYF. In DNA form, the CDR3 reads TGTGCCAGCAGTTGGTCCGGTTCCTACGAGCAGTACTTC.

V and J are TRBV19 and TRBJ1-1; D ambiguous. The CDR3 runs to 15 residues. CDR1 is LNHDA, CDR2 SQIVND, per germline (reference sequence). V was shortened by 4 bases and J by 0 bases, with 12 bases between the two germline ends. CDR3 amino acids: CASSTAVRLNTEAFF. The CDR3 DNA reads TGTGCCAGTAGTACCGCCGTCAGGCTGAACACTGAAGCTTTCTTT.

This chain joins TRBV29-1 and TRBJ1-1; perhaps TRBD1 as D (5 bases). Trimming removed 5 bases from V and 0 bases from J, with 7 bases in between. The CDR3 spans 12 residues. The V gene's germline CDR1 is SQVTM and CDR2 ANQGSEA. The CDR3 is CSVQTVNTEAFF. CDR3 nucleotides: TGCAGCGTTCAGACAGTGAACACTGAAGCTTTCTTT.

This clone was picked up one time. This chain connects TRBV10-3 to TRBJ1-1; 8 bases are a match to TRBD1. Germline V gene sequence: CDR1 ENHRY, CDR2 SYGVKD. The junction had 8 bases not matched to a gene; V was cut back by 3 bases and J by 8 bases. The CDR3 is made up of 14 amino acids. DNA for the CDR3: TGTGCCATCAGTGACTTCGGGACAGGCCCGGAAGCTTTCTTT. Encoded protein: CAISDFGTGPEAFF.

V usage is TRBV7-2 and J usage is TRBJ2-2; no firm D call. The germline V gene encodes CDR1 SGHTA and CDR2 FQGNSA. V was shortened by 4 bases and J by 6 bases, with 9 bases between the two germline ends. This CDR3 comprises 13 residues. CDR3: CASSSVLAGELFF. The CDR3 DNA reads as TGTGCCAGCAGCTCAGTCTTGGCCGGGGAGCTGTTTTTT.

V usage is TRBV7-9 and J usage is TRBJ2-2; tentatively, D is TRBD2 (5 bases). The length of the CDR3 is 14 residues. V lost 5 bases, J lost 6 bases, and 13 bases lay in between. CDR1 SEHNR and CDR2 FQNEAQ come from the germline V gene (reference sequence). Written as DNA, the CDR3 is TGTGCCAGCAGCGACTATGGCGCAGCCGGGGAGCTGTTTTTT. It is translated as CASSDYGAAGELFF.

The chain has TRBV7-9 and TRBJ1-4; unclear D gene. With 1 base removed from V and 6 bases from J, the gap between germline ends came to 6 bases. CDR3 length: 13 amino acids. Looked up from germline, CDR1 is SEHNR and CDR2 is FQNEAQ (reference sequence). In DNA form, the CDR3 reads TGTGCCAGCAGCTTAGGCTATTATGAAAAACTGTTTTTT. Protein: CASSLGYYEKLFF.

This clone came up a few times. The chain uses TRBV7-9 and TRBJ2-2; TRBD2 aligns across 15 bases. CDR3 length equals 18 residues. V was pared by 6 bases and J by 4 bases, with 9 bases of the junction left unmatched. Germline V lookup: CDR1 SEHNR, CDR2 FQNEAQ (reference sequence). The CDR3 spells CASRTGTSGGSTTGELFF. CDR3 sequence (DNA): TGTGCCAGCAGAACCGGGACTAGCGGGGGGAGTACCACCGGGGAGCTGTTTTTT.

The V call is TRBV27, the J call TRBJ2-1; 10 bases map to TRBD1. The V and J ends lost 5 bases and 0 bases, in that order; junction bases with no gene match: 4. CDR3 length: 16 residues. CDR1 is MNHEY, CDR2 SMNVEV, per germline (reference sequence). The CDR3 sequence is CASSIGTGVSYNEQFF. CDR3 nucleotide sequence: TGTGCCAGCAGTATAGGGACAGGGGTCTCCTACAATGAGCAGTTCTTC.

This chain connects TRBV15 to TRBJ2-7; TRBD2 aligns across 7 bases. CDR3 length: 14 amino acids. Per germline, CDR1 LNHNV and CDR2 YYDKDF (reference sequence). V dropped 0 bases and J dropped 3; count of bases not matched to a gene: 2. The CDR3 reads CATSRDGRGYEQYF. The DNA of the CDR3 is TGTGCCACCAGCAGAGATGGGAGGGGCTACGAGCAGTACTTC.